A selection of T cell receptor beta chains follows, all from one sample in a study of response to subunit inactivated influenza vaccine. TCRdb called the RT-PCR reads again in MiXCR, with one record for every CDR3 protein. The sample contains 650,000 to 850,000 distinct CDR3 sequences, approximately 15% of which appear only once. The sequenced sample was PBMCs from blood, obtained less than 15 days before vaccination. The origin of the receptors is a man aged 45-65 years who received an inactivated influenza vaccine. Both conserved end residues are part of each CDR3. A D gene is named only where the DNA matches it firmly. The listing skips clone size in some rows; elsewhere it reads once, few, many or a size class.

TGCGCCAGCAGCCACCTAGCGGGAGGAACAGATACGCAGTATTTT,CASSHLAGGTDTQYF,TRBJ2-3,TRBV4-3,TRBD2,NA
TGTGCCAGTCATAGGGATGAAAAACTGTTTTTT,CASHRDEKLFF,TRBJ1-4,TRBV28,NA,many
TGTGCCAGCAGTCCGCTTAGGAATCAGCCCCAGCATTTT,CASSPLRNQPQHF,TRBJ1-5,TRBV6-1,NA,NA
TGTGCCAGCAGTACCGGGTCCGATAATTCACCCCTCCACTTT,CASSTGSDNSPLHF,TRBJ1-6,TRBV12-3/TRBV12-4,NA,once
TGTGCCACCGGCCCGGACAGGGGAGGGAATTCACCCCTCCACTTT,CATGPDRGGNSPLHF,TRBJ1-6,TRBV15,TRBD1,NA
TGTGCCAGCAGCAAAGCTAGGAGGGACGAGCAGTACTTC,CASSKARRDEQYF,TRBJ2-7,TRBV21-1,NA,NA
TGTGCCAGCAGGCCCTCGGGGGTTCGCTACACCTTC,CASRPSGVRYTF,TRBJ1-2,TRBV12-3/TRBV12-4,NA,many
TGTGCCAGCAGTTACAGGACAGGGGGCAATCATCCCCAGCATTTT,CASSYRTGGNHPQHF,TRBJ1-5,TRBV6-2/TRBV6-3,TRBD1,NA
TGTGCCAGCAGCCAAGGAGGGGGGACACACAGTCCCTACGAGCAGTACTTC,CASSQGGGTHSPYEQYF,TRBJ2-7,TRBV4-2,NA,NA
TGTGCCAGCAGCCCGGGACTATTCGAGCAGTACTTC,CASSPGLFEQYF,TRBJ2-7,TRBV12-3/TRBV12-4,TRBD2,few
TGCAGCGTTGAGGGCAGGGCCGACGAGCAGTACTTC,CSVEGRADEQYF,TRBJ2-7,TRBV29-1,NA,NA
TGTGCCACCCGGAGTGGCGGGACCGGGGAGCTGTTTTTT,CATRSGGTGELFF,TRBJ2-2,TRBV24-1,NA,few
TGTGCCAGCAACCAGGGACAGGGGGGTGAGACCCAGTACTTC,CASNQGQGGETQYF,TRBJ2-5,TRBV5-5,TRBD1,NA
TGTGCCATCAGTGAGATGAGGGACACCGGGGAGCTGTTTTTT,CAISEMRDTGELFF,TRBJ2-2,TRBV10-3,NA,NA
TGTGCCAGCAGCTTAGCGTGGGGCCGCGAGCAGTACTTC,CASSLAWGREQYF,TRBJ2-7,TRBV7-2,NA,NA
TGTGCCAGCAGTTATAAGTCAGGGGCGAGTGATACGCAGTATTTT,CASSYKSGASDTQYF,TRBJ2-3,TRBV6-5,NA,few
TGTGCCAGCAGTGATGGACAGGTCGGAAAACTGTTTTTT,CASSDGQVGKLFF,TRBJ1-4,TRBV6-1,TRBD1,NA
TGTGCCAGCACCATGTCTACGAACTCTGGAAACACCATATATTTT,CASTMSTNSGNTIYF,TRBJ1-3,TRBV6-1,NA,NA
TGTGCCATCAGTCCGACAGGGGGTGGCTCTGGGGCCAACGTCCTGACTTTC,CAISPTGGGSGANVLTF,TRBJ2-6,TRBV10-3,TRBD1,NA
TGTGCCAGCAGCTCCGAGGGGGGGGGTCCCAATGGCTACACCTTC,CASSSEGGGPNGYTF,TRBJ1-2,TRBV7-6,NA,few
TGTGCCAGCAGCTTAGACAGTTTTGCGGGGGCGGGCACTGAAGCTTTCTTT,CASSLDSFAGAGTEAFF,TRBJ1-1,TRBV7-9,NA,many
TGTGCCAGCAGTTTATTCCCGACCGATACGCAGTATTTT,CASSLFPTDTQYF,TRBJ2-3,TRBV28,NA,NA
TGTGCCAGCAGTTACGGCGGGACAGGGCTCAATGAGCAGTTCTTC,CASSYGGTGLNEQFF,TRBJ2-1,TRBV6-2/TRBV6-3,TRBD1,many